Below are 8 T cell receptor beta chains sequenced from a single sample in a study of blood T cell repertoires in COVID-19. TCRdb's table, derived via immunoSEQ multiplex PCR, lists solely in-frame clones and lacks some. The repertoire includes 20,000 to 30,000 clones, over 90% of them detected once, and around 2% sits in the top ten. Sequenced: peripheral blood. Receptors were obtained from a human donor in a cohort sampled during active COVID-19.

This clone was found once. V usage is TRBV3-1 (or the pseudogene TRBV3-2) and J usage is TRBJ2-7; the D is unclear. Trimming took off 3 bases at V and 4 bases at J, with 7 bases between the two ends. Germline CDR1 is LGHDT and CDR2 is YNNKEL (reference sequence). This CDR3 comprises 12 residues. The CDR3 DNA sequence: TGTGCCAGCAGCCAGTCAGGATACGAGCAGTACTTC. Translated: CASSQSGYEQYF.

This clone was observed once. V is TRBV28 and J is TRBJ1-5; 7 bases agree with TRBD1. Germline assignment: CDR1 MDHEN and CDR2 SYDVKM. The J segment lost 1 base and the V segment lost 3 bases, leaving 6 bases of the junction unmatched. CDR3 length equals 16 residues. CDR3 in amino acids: CASSFYGQASNQPQHF. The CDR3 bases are TGTGCCAGCAGTTTTTATGGACAGGCAAGCAATCAGCCCCAGCATTTT. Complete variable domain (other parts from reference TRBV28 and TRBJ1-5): DVKVTQSSRYLVKRTGEKVFLECVQDMDHENMFWYRQDPGLGLRLIYFSYDVKMKEKGDIPEGYSVSREKKERFSLILESASTNQTSMYLCASSFYGQASNQPQHFGDGTRLSIL.

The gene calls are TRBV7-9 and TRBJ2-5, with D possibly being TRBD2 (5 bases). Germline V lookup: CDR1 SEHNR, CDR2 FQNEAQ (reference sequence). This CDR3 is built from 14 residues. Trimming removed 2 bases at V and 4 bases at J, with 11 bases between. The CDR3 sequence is CASSLSGLAETQYF. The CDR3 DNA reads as TGTGCCAGCAGCTTATCTGGTCTAGCAGAGACCCAGTACTTC.

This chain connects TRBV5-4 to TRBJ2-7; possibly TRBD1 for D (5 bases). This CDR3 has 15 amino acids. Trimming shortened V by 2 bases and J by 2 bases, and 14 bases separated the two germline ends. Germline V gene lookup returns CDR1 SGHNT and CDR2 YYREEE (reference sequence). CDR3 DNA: TGTGCCAGCAGCTTTCATAACAGGCCGACCTACGAGCAGTACTTC. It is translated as CASSFHNRPTYEQYF.

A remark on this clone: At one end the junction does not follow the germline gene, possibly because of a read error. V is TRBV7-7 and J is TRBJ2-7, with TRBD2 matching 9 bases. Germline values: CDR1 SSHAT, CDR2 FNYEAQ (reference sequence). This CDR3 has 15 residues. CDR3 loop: CASSLRASGNYEQYF. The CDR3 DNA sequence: TGTGCTAGCAGCTTACGGGCTAGCGGGAACTACGAGCAGTACTTC.

The DNA of the CDR3 is TGCGCCAGCAGCTTGGGGGCCAAAACAGGCACCGGGGAGCTGTTTTTT. Amino acid sequence: CASSLGAKTGTGELFF. The V call is TRBV5-1, the J call TRBJ2-2; TRBD1 is a possible D gene (5 bases). The V and J ends lost 0 bases and 4 bases respectively, with 13 bases between them. Germline V lookup: CDR1 SGHRS, CDR2 YFSETQ. The CDR3 has 16 residues.

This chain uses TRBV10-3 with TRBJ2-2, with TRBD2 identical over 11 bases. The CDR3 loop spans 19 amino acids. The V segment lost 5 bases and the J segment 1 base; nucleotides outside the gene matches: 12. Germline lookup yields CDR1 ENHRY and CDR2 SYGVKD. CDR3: CAISPARASGRLNTGELFF. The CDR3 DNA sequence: TGTGCCATCAGTCCAGCCCGGGCTAGCGGGAGGCTGAACACCGGGGAGCTGTTTTTT.

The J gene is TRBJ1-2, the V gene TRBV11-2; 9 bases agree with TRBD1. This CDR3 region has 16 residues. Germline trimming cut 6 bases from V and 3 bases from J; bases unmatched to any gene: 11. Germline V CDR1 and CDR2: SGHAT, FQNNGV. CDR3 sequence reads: CASRKPGTGHHYGYTF. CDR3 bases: TGTGCCAGCAGGAAACCGGGGACAGGGCACCACTATGGCTACACCTTC.